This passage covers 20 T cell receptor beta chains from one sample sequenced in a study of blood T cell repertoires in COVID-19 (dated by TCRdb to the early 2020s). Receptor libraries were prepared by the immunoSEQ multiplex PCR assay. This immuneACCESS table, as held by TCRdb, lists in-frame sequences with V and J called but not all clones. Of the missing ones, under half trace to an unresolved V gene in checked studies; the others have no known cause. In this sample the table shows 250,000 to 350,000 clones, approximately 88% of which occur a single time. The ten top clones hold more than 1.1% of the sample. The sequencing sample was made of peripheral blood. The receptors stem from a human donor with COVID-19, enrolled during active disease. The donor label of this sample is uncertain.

The chain's CDR3 is CASSPPGGRMIDEQFF. CDR3 nucleotide sequence: TGTGCCAGCAGTCCTCCGGGCGGGAGAATGATAGATGAGCAGTTCTTC. The chain is built from TRBV28 and TRBJ2-1; TRBD2 aligns across 7 bases. The CDR3 has 16 amino acids. Germline CDR1 reads MDHEN; CDR2 reads SYDVKM. After removal of 5 bases from V and 8 bases from J, the junction contained 15 bases not matched to a gene.

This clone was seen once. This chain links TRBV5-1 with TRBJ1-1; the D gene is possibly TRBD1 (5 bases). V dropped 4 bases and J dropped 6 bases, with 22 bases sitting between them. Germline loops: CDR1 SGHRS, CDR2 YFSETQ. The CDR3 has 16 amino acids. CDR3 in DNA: TGCGCCAGCAGCATGCTAGAAATACGGGGGACCCCTGAAGCTTTCTTT. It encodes CASSMLEIRGTPEAFF.

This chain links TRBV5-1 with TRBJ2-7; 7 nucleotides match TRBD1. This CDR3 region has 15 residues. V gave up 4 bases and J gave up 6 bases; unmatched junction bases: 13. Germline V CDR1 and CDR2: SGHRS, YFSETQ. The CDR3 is CASSPRVGQYVEQYF. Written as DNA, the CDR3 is TGCGCCAGCAGCCCACGGGTGGGACAGTATGTCGAGCAGTACTTC.

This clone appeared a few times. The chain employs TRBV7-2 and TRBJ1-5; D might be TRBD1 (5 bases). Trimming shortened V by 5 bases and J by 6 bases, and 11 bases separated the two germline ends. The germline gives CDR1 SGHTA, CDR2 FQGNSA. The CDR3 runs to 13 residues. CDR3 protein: CASSARVGQPQHF. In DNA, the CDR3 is TGTGCCAGCAGCGCCAGGGTAGGTCAGCCCCAGCATTTT.

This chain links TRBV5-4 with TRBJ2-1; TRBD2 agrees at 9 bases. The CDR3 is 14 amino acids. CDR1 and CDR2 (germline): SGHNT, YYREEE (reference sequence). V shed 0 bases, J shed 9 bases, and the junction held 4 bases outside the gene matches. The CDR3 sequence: CASSLALAGSEQFF. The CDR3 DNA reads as TGTGCCAGCAGCTTGGCACTAGCGGGTTCTGAGCAGTTCTTC.

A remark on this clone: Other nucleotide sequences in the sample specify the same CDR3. The CDR3 region has the DNA TGTGCCAGCAGCGTAGGAACTTACACTGAAGCTTTCTTT. This translates into CASSVGTYTEAFF. The chain links TRBV9 to TRBJ1-1, with D unresolved. V dropped 0 bases and J dropped 3 bases, with 6 bases sitting between them. Germline CDR1 is SGDLS and CDR2 is YYNGEE. CDR3 length equals 13 residues.

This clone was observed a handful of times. CDR3 residues: CASSWAGASSQETQYF. The CDR3 nucleotides are TGTGCCAGCAGTTGGGCGGGGGCAAGCTCCCAAGAGACCCAGTACTTC. The chain carries TRBV7-2 and TRBJ2-5; a weak D match, TRBD2 (7 bases). The CDR3 is 16 amino acids. V shed 6 bases and J shed 1 base, with 18 bases lying between them. Germline assignment: CDR1 SGHTA and CDR2 FQGNSA.

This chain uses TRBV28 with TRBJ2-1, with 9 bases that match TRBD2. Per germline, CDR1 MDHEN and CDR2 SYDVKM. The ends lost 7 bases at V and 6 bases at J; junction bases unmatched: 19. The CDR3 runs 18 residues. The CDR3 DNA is TGTGCCAGCACCGACCGCGGGAGGGCTGGGGGGAGGTCCAATGAGCAGTTCTTC. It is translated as CASTDRGRAGGRSNEQFF.

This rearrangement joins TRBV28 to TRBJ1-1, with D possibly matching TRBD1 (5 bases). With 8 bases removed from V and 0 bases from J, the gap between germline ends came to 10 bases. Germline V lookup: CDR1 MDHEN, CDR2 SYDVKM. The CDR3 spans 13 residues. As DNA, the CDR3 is TGTGCCAGCCTCCCCAGGGTGAACACTGAAGCTTTCTTT. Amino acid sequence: CASLPRVNTEAFF.

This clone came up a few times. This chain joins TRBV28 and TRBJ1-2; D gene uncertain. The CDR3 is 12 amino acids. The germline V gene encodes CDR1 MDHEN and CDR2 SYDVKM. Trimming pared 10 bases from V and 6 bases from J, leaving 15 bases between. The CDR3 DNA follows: TGTGCCACCCGGACTGCCAGGAATGGCTACACCTTC. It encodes CATRTARNGYTF.

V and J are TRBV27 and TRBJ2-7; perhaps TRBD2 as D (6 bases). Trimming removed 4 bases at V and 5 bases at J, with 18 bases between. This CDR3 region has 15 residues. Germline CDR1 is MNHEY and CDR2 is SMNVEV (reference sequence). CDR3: CASSSVRGGRNEQYF. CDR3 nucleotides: TGTGCCAGCAGTTCTGTTCGGGGAGGTCGTAACGAGCAGTACTTC.

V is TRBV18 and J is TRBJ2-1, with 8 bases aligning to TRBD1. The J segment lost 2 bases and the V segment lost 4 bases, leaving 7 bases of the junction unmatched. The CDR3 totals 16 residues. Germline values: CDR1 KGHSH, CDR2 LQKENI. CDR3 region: CASSLDLGQAYNEQFF. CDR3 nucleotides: TGTGCCAGCTCACTCGACCTGGGACAGGCCTACAATGAGCAGTTCTTC.

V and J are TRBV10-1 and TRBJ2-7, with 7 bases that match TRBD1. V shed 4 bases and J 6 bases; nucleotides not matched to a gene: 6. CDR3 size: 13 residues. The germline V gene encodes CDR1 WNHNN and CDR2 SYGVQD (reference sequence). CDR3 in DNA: TGCGCCAGCAGTGTGTCAGGGGGAAGCGAGCAGTACTTC. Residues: CASSVSGGSEQYF.

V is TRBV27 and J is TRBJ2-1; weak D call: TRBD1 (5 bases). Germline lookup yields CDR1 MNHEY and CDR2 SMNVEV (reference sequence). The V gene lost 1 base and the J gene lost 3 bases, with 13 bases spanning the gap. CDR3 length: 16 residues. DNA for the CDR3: TGTGCCAGCAGTTTATGGGGCACGCGCTTCTACAATGAGCAGTTCTTC. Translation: CASSLWGTRFYNEQFF.

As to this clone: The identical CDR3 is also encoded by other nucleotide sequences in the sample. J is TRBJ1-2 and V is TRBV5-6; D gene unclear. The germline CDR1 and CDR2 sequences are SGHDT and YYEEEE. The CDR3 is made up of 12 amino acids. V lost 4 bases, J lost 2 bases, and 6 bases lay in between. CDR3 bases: TGTGCCAGCAGCCCTCGGAACTATGGCTACACCTTC. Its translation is CASSPRNYGYTF.

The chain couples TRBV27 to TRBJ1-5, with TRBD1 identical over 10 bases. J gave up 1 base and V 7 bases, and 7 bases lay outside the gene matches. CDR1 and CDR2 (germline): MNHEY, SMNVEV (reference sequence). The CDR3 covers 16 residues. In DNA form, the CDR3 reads TGTGCCAGCACCTTGACAGGGGGCTTGAGCAATCAGCCCCAGCATTTT. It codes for CASTLTGGLSNQPQHF.

The chain's CDR3 is CASSGGTSSSRGEQYF. CDR3 DNA sequence: TGTGCCAGCAGTGGCGGCACTAGCTCATCACGCGGCGAGCAGTACTTC. The chain combines TRBV27 with TRBJ2-7, with D possibly matching TRBD2 (6 bases). With 5 bases removed from V and 6 bases from J, the gap between germline ends came to 23 bases. The CDR3 length is 16 residues. CDR1 and CDR2 (germline): MNHEY, SMNVEV (reference sequence).

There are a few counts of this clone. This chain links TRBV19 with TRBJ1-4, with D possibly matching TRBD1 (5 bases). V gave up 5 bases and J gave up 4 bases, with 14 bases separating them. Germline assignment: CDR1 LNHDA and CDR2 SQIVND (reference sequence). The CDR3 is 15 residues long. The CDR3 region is CASSPPGRINEKLFF. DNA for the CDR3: TGTGCCAGTAGTCCCCCAGGGCGGATTAATGAAAAACTGTTTTTT.

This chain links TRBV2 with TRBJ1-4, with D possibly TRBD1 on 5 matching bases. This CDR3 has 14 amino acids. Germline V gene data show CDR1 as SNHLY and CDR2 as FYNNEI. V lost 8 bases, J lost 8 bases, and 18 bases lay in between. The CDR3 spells CASSFRTPGEKLFF. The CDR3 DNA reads TGTGCCAGCTCATTCCGGACCCCAGGGGAAAAACTGTTTTTT.

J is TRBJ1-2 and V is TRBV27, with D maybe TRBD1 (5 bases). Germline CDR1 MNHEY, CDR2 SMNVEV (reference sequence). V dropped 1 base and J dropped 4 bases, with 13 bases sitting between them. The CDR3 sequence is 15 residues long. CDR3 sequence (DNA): TGTGCCAGCAGTTTATATGGGGGGATAGGCTATGGCTACACCTTC. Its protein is CASSLYGGIGYGYTF.